This T cell receptor (beta chain) appears in the sequencing data of a study of human T cells and chemical hapten exposure. Study background: Investigators sensitized around 2 cm by around 2 cm of upper inner arm skin with 2% DPC. Small pooled library volume differences mainly caused per-sample TCR yield variation. The patch tests put 0.01% DPC on the skin of the upper back and were read 6 days later.

TCRdb redid the calling of the RACE reads with MiXCR, one entry per CDR3 protein. This table holds some 110,000 distinct CDR3 sequences, 9% to 14% found once. V was clipped by 0 bases and J by 5 bases, with 17 bases between them. This CDR3 region has 17 residues. The germline V gene encodes CDR1 KGHSH and CDR2 LQKENI. Time point described: patch test 1, 2 weeks after DPC sensitization. Noted treatment: therapeutic diphenylcyclopropenone sensitization with weekly scalp DPC. The sequence was collected from a woman in her fifties or sixties with alopecia areata. Some clones in this sample may be carry-over from other donors' samples. The source material was whole blood, sampled in connection with sensitization to the hapten diphenylcyclopropenone (DPC). The V gene is TRBV18, the J gene TRBJ2-1; no clear D gene. CDR3 DNA: TGTGCCAGCTCACCACCGAGTATGTACGAAGCAAACAATGAGCAGTTCTTC. As protein: CASSPPSMYEANNEQFF. The whole variable domain, remainder taken from reference TRBV18 and TRBJ2-1, is NAGVMQNPRHLVRRRGQEARLRCSPMKGHSHVYWYRQLPEEGLKFMVYLQKENIIDESGMPKERFSAEFPKEGPSILRIQQVVRGDSAAYFCASSPPSMYEANNEQFFGPGTRLTVL.